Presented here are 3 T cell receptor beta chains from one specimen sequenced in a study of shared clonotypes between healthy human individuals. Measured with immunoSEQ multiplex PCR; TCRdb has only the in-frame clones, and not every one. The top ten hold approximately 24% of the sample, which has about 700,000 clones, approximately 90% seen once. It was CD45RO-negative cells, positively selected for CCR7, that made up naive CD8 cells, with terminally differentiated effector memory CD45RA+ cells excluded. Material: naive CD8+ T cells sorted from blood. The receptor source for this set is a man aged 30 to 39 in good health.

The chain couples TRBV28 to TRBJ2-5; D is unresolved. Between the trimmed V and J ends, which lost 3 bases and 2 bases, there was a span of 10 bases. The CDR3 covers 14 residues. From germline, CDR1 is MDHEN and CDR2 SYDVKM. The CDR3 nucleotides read TGTGCCAGCAGTTTGGTCTACAGACAAGAGACCCAGTACTTC. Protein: CASSLVYRQETQYF.

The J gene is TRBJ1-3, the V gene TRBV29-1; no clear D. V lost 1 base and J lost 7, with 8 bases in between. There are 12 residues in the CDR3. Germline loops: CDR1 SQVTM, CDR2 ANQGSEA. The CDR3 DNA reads TGCAGCGTTGAAGGCCTGGGGAACACCATATATTTT. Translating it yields CSVEGLGNTIYF.

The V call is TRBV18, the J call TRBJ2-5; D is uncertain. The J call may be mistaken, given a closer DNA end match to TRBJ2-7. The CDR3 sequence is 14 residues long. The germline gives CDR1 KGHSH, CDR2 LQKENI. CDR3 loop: CASFLDSSSYEQYF. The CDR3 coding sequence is TGTGCCAGCTTCCTTGACTCGAGCTCCTACGAGCAGTACTTC.